This is a list of T cell receptor beta chains from one sample in a study of T cell repertoires in cytomegalovirus infection. For these receptors, no antigen is known. TCRdb analysed the reads with MiXCR anew, one entry per CDR3 protein. The table shows about 52,000 distinct CDR3 sequences, with around 20% occurring only once. The sequenced sample was CD8+ T cells from cultured PBMCs, obtained from culture after CMV antigen stimulation. Source of these receptors: a human donor in good health (CMV status not recorded). Some clones in this sample may be carry-over from other donors' samples. Each CDR3 is given with its conserved first and last residue. The D gene is left open where the match is weak. A row's size may be missing; if present it is once, few, many or a size class.

j_gene,abundance,v_gene,d_gene,CDR3aa,CDR3nt
TRBJ1-6,-,TRBV7-2,-,CASSSLRGGSLSYNSPLHF,TGTGCCAGCAGCTCCTTACGGGGGGGCAGCCTCTCCTATAATTCACCCCTCCACTTT
TRBJ1-5,-,TRBV6-5,-,CASSHRDGNQPQHF,TGTGCCAGCAGTCACAGGGACGGCAATCAGCCCCAGCATTTT
TRBJ2-7,few,TRBV7-2,TRBD2,CASSFGTSTYEQYF,TGTGCCAGCAGCTTCGGGACTAGTACCTACGAGCAGTACTTC
TRBJ1-1,-,TRBV4-1,-,CASSQGGGRGNTEAFF,TGCGCCAGCAGCCAAGGGGGAGGCAGGGGAAACACTGAAGCTTTCTTT
TRBJ2-1,few,TRBV7-9,TRBD2,CASSLGLAGGLSYNEQFF,TGTGCCAGCAGCTTAGGACTAGCGGGGGGTCTCTCCTACAATGAGCAGTTCTTC
TRBJ1-5,-,TRBV7-6,TRBD1,CASSSHLGTGATGSNQPQHF,TGTGCCAGCAGCTCCCACCTAGGGACAGGGGCAACAGGGAGCAATCAGCCCCAGCATTTT
TRBJ1-2,few,TRBV7-8,TRBD1,CASSPSTGEVHGYTF,TGTGCCAGCAGCCCCTCGACAGGGGAGGTCCATGGCTACACCTTC
TRBJ1-5,-,TRBV28,TRBD1,CASSLSRQGHQPQLF,TGTGCCAGCAGTTTATCCCGACAGGGTCACCAGCCCCAGCTTTTT
TRBJ2-7,few,TRBV7-8,TRBD1,CASSFQGAPYEQYF,TGTGCCAGCAGCTTCCAGGGGGCCCCCTACGAGCAGTACTTC
TRBJ2-7,-,TRBV7-8,TRBD1,CASSLAGTAFSYEQYF,TGTGCCAGCAGCTTAGCAGGGACAGCTTTCTCCTACGAGCAGTACTTC
TRBJ2-5,-,TRBV5-5,TRBD1,CASSLNPADRTQETQYF,TGTGCCAGCAGCTTGAACCCCGCGGACAGGACCCAAGAGACCCAGTACTTC
TRBJ2-4,few,TRBV6-5,TRBD1,CASSFLGGNIQYF,TGTGCCAGCAGTTTTTTAGGGGGCAACATTCAGTACTTC
TRBJ1-2,-,TRBV12-5,-,CASGPAVGYTF,TGTGCTAGTGGCCCGGCGGTGGGCTACACCTTC